Each of the 3 T cell receptor beta chains below was sequenced from the same sample in a study of chemoradiotherapy in HPV16-positive cancers. Profiling relied on immunoSEQ multiplex PCR, and the TCRdb table lists in-frame clones only, not all of them. The table lists some 19,000 clones, 80% to 90% of them singletons. The specimen was blood, collected from a patient who underwent chemoradiotherapy. The receptors originated from a human donor with HPV-associated anogenital cancer.

V usage is TRBV28 and J usage is TRBJ1-1, with D hard to call. V dropped 6 bases and J dropped 10 bases, with 9 bases sitting between them. Germline V gene sequence: CDR1 MDHEN, CDR2 SYDVKM. The CDR3 has 10 residues. CDR3 residues: CASRGKLAFF. The CDR3 region has the DNA TGTGCCAGCAGGGGCAAGTTAGCTTTCTTT.

In DNA form, the CDR3 reads TGTGCCAGCAGACCGACAGGGACCAATGGCTACACCTTC. Amino acids: CASRPTGTNGYTF. V is TRBV2 and J is TRBJ1-2; 7 nucleotides align to TRBD1. The trim removed 6 bases at V and 6 bases at J, leaving 7 bases unmatched. This CDR3 is 13 amino acids long. The V gene's germline CDR1 is SNHLY and CDR2 FYNNEI.

The chain employs TRBV6-5 and TRBJ1-2; tentatively, D is TRBD1 (5 bases). This CDR3 is 14 amino acids long. Germline V lookup: CDR1 MNHEY, CDR2 SVGAGI. V was pared by 2 bases and J by 8 bases, with 15 bases between. In DNA, the CDR3 is TGTGCCAGCAGTTACGGGGGTTCGAGACAGGGCTACACCTTC. This gives the protein CASSYGGSRQGYTF.